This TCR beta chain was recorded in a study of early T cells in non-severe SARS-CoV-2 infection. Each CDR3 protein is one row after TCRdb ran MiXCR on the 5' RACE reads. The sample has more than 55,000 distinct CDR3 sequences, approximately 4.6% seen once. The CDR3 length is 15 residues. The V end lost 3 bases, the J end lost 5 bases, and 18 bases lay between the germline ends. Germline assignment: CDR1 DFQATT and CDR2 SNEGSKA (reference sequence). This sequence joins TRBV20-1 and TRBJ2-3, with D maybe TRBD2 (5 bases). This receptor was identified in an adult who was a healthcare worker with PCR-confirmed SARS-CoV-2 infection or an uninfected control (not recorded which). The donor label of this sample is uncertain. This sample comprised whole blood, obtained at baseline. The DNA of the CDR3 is TGCAGTGCTAGGTCGGCCCGGGAAGGGCTAGATACGCAGTATTTT. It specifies CSARSAREGLDTQYF.